This TCR beta chain was captured in a study of cytomegalovirus exposure and HLA in healthy donors (dated by TCRdb to 2016 to 2017). With regard to the full study: An earlier analysis of roughly 500 of the donors reported 250 to 350 Gb of sequence data and 117 million unique TCR beta sequences obtained from some 170 million T cells. An early release covering roughly 600 HLA-typed donors comprised about 300 gigabases of sequencing data and around 86 million unique TCR sequences. Of the roughly 400 genotyped donors, 81% were placed in the genetic ancestry cluster associated with self-reported Caucasian donors. The aim of the study was to test whether cataloging public T cell receptors could identify signatures of past pathogen exposure. Using immunosequencing, the study profiled T cell repertoires from 500 to 800 subjects and related those repertoires to cytomegalovirus serostatus. A separate validation cohort of about 110 different subjects was used in addition to the roughly 640-subject first cohort. To predict cytomegalovirus infection status, the study combined high-throughput TCR immunosequencing, statistical association of individual TCRs with disease status, and machine learning. In a later analysis, previously published TCR beta repertoires from 550 to 700 donors were re-analyzed and high-resolution HLA genotyping was added so that TCR occurrence patterns could be studied. In the later analysis, no new phenotypic data were used to find candidate immune exposures; instead, reliance was placed on TCR beta sequences and their occurrence across donors. To decide whether each TCR beta V gene segment behaved as functional or pseudogenic, an earlier analysis of some 580 of the donors relied on high-throughput TCR beta sequencing. Donor age, sex, ethnicity and CMV serostatus were compiled alongside the repertoire data. Genome-wide SNP genotypes for about 55% of the roughly 670 donors were used in a later genetic analysis, which treated that subset as a discovery cohort. Every repertoire in the discovery cohort had been generated on one and the same sequencing platform. HLA typing included class I and class II loci at four-digit resolution. The number of typed donors differed by locus: about 620-630 for A, B, C, DRB1 and DQB1; 522 for DQA1; 606 for DPA1; and some 470 for DPB1. Four to six DR-DQ haplotypes were handled as single units for association and clustering, since linkage in the cohort was strong. Among roughly 370 genotyped donors of the cohort, an average of around 240,000 unique TCR beta nucleotide sequences were sequenced per donor, roughly 20% of them non-productive. The full study reports these points: When HLA alleles, especially DR and DQ, strongly co-occurred, attributing TCR associations to individual alleles was difficult. The earlier analysis of fewer than 750 of the donors excluded roughly 16 rarely observed V segments, including chromosome 9 orphons, because counts were too low. A further reported finding was that TCR beta sequences accurately predicted the HLA-A and HLA-B alleles for most subjects in the first cohort. Specific HLA alleles were associated with around 18,000 TCR beta sequences at a false discovery rate of 0.05 in a later analysis. According to a later analysis, parvovirus B19, influenza, CMV and Epstein-Barr virus appeared linked to several top co-occurrence clusters. The 87-base-pair reads could not distinguish some IMGT-functional V segments, including TRBV6-2 and TRBV6-3, so those segments were excluded. Linkage disequilibrium might explain the correlated functional status among segregating V segments, but an unknown experimental factor could not be ruled out. The only immune exposure information available for the cohort was CMV serostatus. In vitro tests confirmed that three of the cytomegalovirus-associated TCR beta chains recognize cytomegalovirus antigens. In both the original and validation cohorts, the classifier was reported to diagnose cytomegalovirus status with high specificity and sensitivity. Most TCR sequences were observed very rarely across donors, whereas some public TCRs were present in many individuals. V-gene and J-gene trimming of TCR beta chains was associated with a missense DCLRE1C variant in a later genetic analysis, and the association was replicated in an independent cohort. The study gave a list of about 170 TCR beta chains associated with cytomegalovirus. Compared with the roughly 700-donor mean, donors in an Asian-associated ancestry cluster had fewer N-insertions in productive TCRs, according to a later genetic analysis. The cohort was sequenced for TCR beta chains only, and without alpha or paired-chain data the features that could be detected were limited. The authors suggested that the approach could potentially be extended to other disease states and immunological phenotypes. In a later analysis, TCR association rates were found to vary across HLA loci, with the most associated TCRs seen for DRB1 alleles and the fewest for HLA-C alleles. A cluster of highly shared sequence variants was judged likely to represent a technical artifact of the sequencing pipeline. Compared with equally common non-associated chains, HLA-associated TCR beta chains in a later analysis were more clonally expanded and had lower generation probabilities. Because HLA typing was missing for some donors at each locus, association tests included only the typed subset. Broadly in line with IMGT annotations, most TCR beta V segments showed up in productive rearrangements about 87% or about 30% of the time in an earlier analysis of around 600 of the donors. Presence/absence analyses assumed roughly uniform sequencing depth across donors, an assumption that may not hold. A later analysis found that most CMV-associated TCR beta chains appeared HLA-restricted, with HLA associations seemingly driven largely by CMV exposure.

The CDR1 and CDR2 encoded by the germline V gene are SGHVS and FQNEAQ. The V and J ends are trimmed by 0 bases and 5 bases, leaving 8 bases between them. Spanning cysteine to phenylalanine, the CDR3 consists of 13 amino acids. The kept DNA is CDR3 alone, 39 bases in frame from the first base. The cohort comprised fewer than 700 healthy bone marrow donors. At the time of sampling, every cohort member was nominally healthy, though immune exposures that went unrecorded were likely present. The donor tested CMV seropositive, placing the donor among the 250 to 350 seropositive members of the cohort. A peripheral blood sample was provided by each donor, and peripheral blood mononuclear cells were used for TCR beta sequencing. The Qiagen DNeasy Blood Extraction Kit was used to extract genomic DNA from the blood cell samples. This clone appeared a few times. This receptor's antigen is unknown. No per-base quality is available; no much larger clone lies one base away.

The method behind the library was the immunoSEQ multiplex PCR assay. A mixture of 60 forward primers for TCR Vbeta segments and 13 reverse primers for TCR Jbeta segments was used in the multiplex PCR. The CDR3 region of rearranged TCR beta genes was amplified from genomic DNA with a multiplex PCR assay. Amplified TCR beta libraries were sequenced as 87-base-pair reads on the Illumina HiSeq System. As for how the authors treated the data: A later analysis counted tens of millions of unique TCR beta chains across the 600 to 850 repertoires, and around 12 million of these chains were shared by at least two donors. Raw reads were error-corrected and collapsed into unique sequences by a nearest-neighbor algorithm in which closely related sequences were merged to remove PCR and sequencing errors. To assign V, D and J gene segments, CDR3 sequences were aligned to IMGT reference sequences. For a sequence to be retained, a match of at least six nucleotides to both a V gene segment and a J gene segment was required. Rearrangements were called productive when the CDR3 lacked stop codons and stayed in frame with V and J; all others were non-productive. CDR3 was defined by IMGT convention, running from the second conserved V-encoded cysteine to the conserved J-encoded phenylalanine. In an earlier analysis of some 550 of the donors, sequences lacking an unambiguous match to a single V gene segment were excluded. In an earlier analysis of around 590 of the donors, a V segment was called functional when productive rearrangements were above 56.7%, and segregating when the standard deviation between donors exceeded 5%. A statistical classification framework was built to diagnose cytomegalovirus status from the catalog of TCR beta chain sequences. In a later analysis, V and J genes were assigned by comparing TCR nucleotide sequences against IMGT/GENE-DB human TR gene sequences. A later analysis assigned CDR3 sequences and most-parsimonious VDJ recombination scenarios with the TCRdist pipeline. In a later analysis, each TCR beta chain was defined by its CDR3 amino acid sequence together with its V-gene family, and reads lacking a unique V-gene family were excluded. A later analysis removed 550 to 650 highly shared, low-generation-probability nucleotide sequences to deal with suspected cross-contamination and a sequencing artifact. For each public chain, a later analysis derived a clonal expansion index from normalized ranks of inferred template counts within each repertoire. In a later analysis, generation probabilities were computed using a VDJ recombination model fitted to out-of-frame rearrangements, and the results were checked against IGoR. In a later analysis, hypergeometric tests were used to score TCR-TCR, TCR-HLA and TCR-CMV co-occurrence, with a repertoire-size bias correction applied to TCR pairs. False discovery rates were estimated in a later analysis by permuting HLA or CMV assignments 20 times. In a later analysis, co-occurring TCRs were grouped using DBSCAN, and TCRdist sequence similarity was added for clustering within HLA-allele-positive subsets. For co-occurrence clustering, repertoires with fewer than 30,000 or more than 120,000 public chains were excluded, along with a handful of repertoires with anomalous nucleotide sharing. TCRdb re-hosts the immuneACCESS table, in-frame sequences only. Its copies lack some clones; in the studies checked, an unresolved V gene accounts for under half of them, and the cause for the rest is not known. V and J calls plus clone size are reproduced from that table; the DNA served to infer D and trimming. The sample table shows 150,000 or so clones, and 70% to 90% are seen once. The ten largest clones take up about 9.3% of the sample.

The rearranged chain carries TRBV7-8 and TRBJ2-7; the D gene is possibly TRBD2, with 6 bases matching. Sequencing input: PBMCs. The TCR sequence derives from a man aged 18 to 30 in good health and CMV-seropositive. This receptor carries the CDR3 CASSLAGRNEQYF. The DNA sequence is as follows: TGTGCCAGCAGCTTAGCAGGGAGGAACGAGCAGTACTTC.